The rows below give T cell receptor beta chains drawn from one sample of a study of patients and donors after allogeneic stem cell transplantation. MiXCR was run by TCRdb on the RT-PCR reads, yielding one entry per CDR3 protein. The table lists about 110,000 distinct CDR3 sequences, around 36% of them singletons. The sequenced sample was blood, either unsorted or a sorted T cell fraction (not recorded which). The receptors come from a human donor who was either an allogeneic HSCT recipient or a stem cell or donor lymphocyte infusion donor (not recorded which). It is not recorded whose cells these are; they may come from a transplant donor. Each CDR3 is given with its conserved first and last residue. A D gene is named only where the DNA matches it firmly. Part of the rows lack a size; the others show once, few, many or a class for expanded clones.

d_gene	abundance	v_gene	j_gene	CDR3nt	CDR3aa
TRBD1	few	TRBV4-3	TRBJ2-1	TGCGCCAGCAGACAACAGGGGAAGAATGAGCAGTTCTTC	CASRQQGKNEQFF
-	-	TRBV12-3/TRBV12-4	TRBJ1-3	TGTGCCAGCAGTTCAGGGGAAGGAAACACCATATATTTT	CASSSGEGNTIYF
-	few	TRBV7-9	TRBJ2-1	TGTGCCAGCAGCCACATTCTGGCGAGCTCCTACAATGAGCAGTTCTTC	CASSHILASSYNEQFF
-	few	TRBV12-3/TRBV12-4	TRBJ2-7	TGTGCCAGCAGTCACCGAGACAGGGCGGGAAGGGGCGAGCAGTACTTC	CASSHRDRAGRGEQYF
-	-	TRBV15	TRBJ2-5	TGTGCCACCAGCAGAGATGGAAGAAGCCGAGATTCCCAGTACTTC	CATSRDGRSRDSQYF
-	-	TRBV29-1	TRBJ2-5	TGCAGCGTTGTAGGTGGTCTAGAGACCCAGTACTTC	CSVVGGLETQYF
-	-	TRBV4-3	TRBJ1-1	TGCGCCAGCGGTGTTCGGGGGGACACTGAAGCTTTCTTT	CASGVRGDTEAFF
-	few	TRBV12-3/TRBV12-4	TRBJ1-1	TGTGCCAGCAAATGGGGTACCACTGAAGCTTTCTTT	CASKWGTTEAFF
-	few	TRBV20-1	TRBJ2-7	TGCAGTGCTAGAAACAGCTCCTACGAGCAGTACTTC	CSARNSSYEQYF
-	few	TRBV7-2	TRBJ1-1	TGTGCCAGCAGTTGGACTCCTGGGAACACTGAAGCTTTCTTT	CASSWTPGNTEAFF
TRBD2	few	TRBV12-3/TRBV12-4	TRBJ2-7	TGTGCCAGCAGTTTGCGGGGGGCCCAGGGTGAGCAGTACTTC	CASSLRGAQGEQYF
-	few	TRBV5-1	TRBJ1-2	TGCGCCAGCAGCTTGGACAGGGATGGCTACACCTTC	CASSLDRDGYTF
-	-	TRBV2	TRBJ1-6	TGTGCCAGCAGTCCGACGACACTCAATTCACCCCTCCACTTT	CASSPTTLNSPLHF
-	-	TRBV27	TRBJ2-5	TGTGCCAGCAGTACCAATAACAGGAAAGAGACCCAGTACTTC	CASSTNNRKETQYF
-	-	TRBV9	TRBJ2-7	TGTGCCAGCAGCGAGGCCCCCGAAGAGGAGCAGTACTTC	CASSEAPEEEQYF
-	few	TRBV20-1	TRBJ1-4	TGCAGTGCTAGAGCAATCAGAGACCTAGGGGTAAAACTGTTTTTT	CSARAIRDLGVKLFF
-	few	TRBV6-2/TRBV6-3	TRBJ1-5	TGTGCCAGCACCCCCCGGCAGGTGAACAATCAGCCCCAGCATTTT	CASTPRQVNNQPQHF
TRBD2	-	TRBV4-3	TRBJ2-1	TGCGCCAGCAGCCAAAGGGTTGGGACTAGCGGGAGGAGTACCTACAATGAGCAGTTCTTC	CASSQRVGTSGRSTYNEQFF
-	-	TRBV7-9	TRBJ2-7	TGTGCCAGCAGCTTACCCAAAGGGCGGTTCTCCTACGAGCAGTACTTC	CASSLPKGRFSYEQYF
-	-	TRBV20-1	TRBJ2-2	TGCAGTGCCCCGGGAGTAGCAGGCACCGGGGAGCTGTTTTTT	CSAPGVAGTGELFF
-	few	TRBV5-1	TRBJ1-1	TGCGCCAGCAGCTTGGATGGGGGCAGGACTTTCTTT	CASSLDGGRTFF
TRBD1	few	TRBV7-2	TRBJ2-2	TGTGCCAGCAGCTTAGAGGCCAGGGGGCCCGGGGAGCTGTTTTTT	CASSLEARGPGELFF
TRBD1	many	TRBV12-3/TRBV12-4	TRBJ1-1	TGTGCCAGCAGGACAGGGGTCGTAGACACTGAAGCTTTCTTT	CASRTGVVDTEAFF
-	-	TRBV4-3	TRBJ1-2	TGCGCCAGCAGCCACCTTGGGACTGTGGGGGCTAACTATGGCTACACCTTC	CASSHLGTVGANYGYTF
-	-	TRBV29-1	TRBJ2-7	TGCAGCGTTGAAGTCCGCAGTAGCTCCTACGAGCAGTACTTC	CSVEVRSSSYEQYF
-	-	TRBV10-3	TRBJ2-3	TGTGCCATCAGTGGAGGCCCCTTGGGGGGAGCAGATACGCAGTATTTT	CAISGGPLGGADTQYF
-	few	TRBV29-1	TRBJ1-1	TGCAGCGCCTCTGGGACGTTGGTGGCTGAAGCTTTCTTT	CSASGTLVAEAFF
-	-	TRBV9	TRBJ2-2	TGTGCCAGCAGCGTAGATGTCAGGACTACCTACACCGGGGAGCTGTTTTTT	CASSVDVRTTYTGELFF
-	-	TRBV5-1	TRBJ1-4	TGCGCCAGCAGAAAATCCGGGACGGATGAAAAACTGTTTTTT	CASRKSGTDEKLFF
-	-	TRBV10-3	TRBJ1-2	TGTGCCATCAGTGGGGCGGCTAACTATGGCTACACCTTC	CAISGAANYGYTF
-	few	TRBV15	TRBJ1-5	TGTGCCACCAGCAGAGACCGGGGTGCTCAGCCCCAGCATTTT	CATSRDRGAQPQHF
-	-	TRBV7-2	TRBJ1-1	TGTGCCAGCAGCTTAGCCAGGTCGGGGGCTGAAGCTTTCTTT	CASSLARSGAEAFF
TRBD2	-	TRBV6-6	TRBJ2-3	TGTGCCAGCAGCCTGACTAGCGGGAGTGATACGCAGTATTTT	CASSLTSGSDTQYF
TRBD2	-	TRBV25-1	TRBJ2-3	TGTGCCAGCAGTGTCGGGAGCGGGAGAGGAGATACGCAGTATTTT	CASSVGSGRGDTQYF
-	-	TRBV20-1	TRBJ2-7	TGCAGCCACACCCCCAGGAGTTCGGGTTACGAGCAGTACTTC	CSHTPRSSGYEQYF
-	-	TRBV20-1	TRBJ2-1	TGCAGTGCGGGGAGTGGGTCAGGGAATGAGCAGTTCTTC	CSAGSGSGNEQFF
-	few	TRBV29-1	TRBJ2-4	TGCAGCGTTGTCCCGAACCTAGCCAAAAACATTCAGTACTTC	CSVVPNLAKNIQYF
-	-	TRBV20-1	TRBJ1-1	TGCAGTGCTAGAAAGCCCGGGTGGAGGACTCCTGAAGCTTTCTTT	CSARKPGWRTPEAFF
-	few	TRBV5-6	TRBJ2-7	TGTGCCAGCAGCTTGCGAATCACCGGGACATGGAGCTTGGAGCAGTACTTC	CASSLRITGTWSLEQYF
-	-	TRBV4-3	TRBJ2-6	TGCGCCAGCAGCCATGCACGGATCTCTGGGGCCAACGTCCTGACTTTC	CASSHARISGANVLTF
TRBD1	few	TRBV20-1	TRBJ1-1	TGCAGTGCGATTCCGGGACAGCCTAGGGACACTGAAGCTTTCTTT	CSAIPGQPRDTEAFF
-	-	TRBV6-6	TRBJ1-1	TGTGCCAGCATCTCCGCGGACGCTCAAGGACGCGCTTTCTTT	CASISADAQGRAFF
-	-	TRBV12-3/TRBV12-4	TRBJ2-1	TGTGCCAGCAGTTTAGGGGGGAGTGAGCAGTTCTTC	CASSLGGSEQFF
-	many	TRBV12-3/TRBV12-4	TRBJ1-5	TGTGCCAGCACCCCCAATACACATCCCAATCAGCCCCAGCATTTT	CASTPNTHPNQPQHF
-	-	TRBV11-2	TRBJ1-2	TGTGCCAGCAGCTTTCGAGGGGGGTCAAACTATGGCTACACCTTC	CASSFRGGSNYGYTF
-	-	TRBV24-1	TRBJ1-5	TGTGCCACCAGTAGGGGTTCTAGCAATCAGCCCCAGCATTTT	CATSRGSSNQPQHF
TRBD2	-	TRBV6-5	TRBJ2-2	TGTGCCAGCAGTTATCTGCCCATAGCGGGAGGTTCGGGGGAGCTGTTTTTT	CASSYLPIAGGSGELFF
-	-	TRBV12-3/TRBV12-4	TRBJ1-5	TGTGCCAGCAGTTTAAGGTGGGGGATGATAGGCAATCAGCCCCAGCATTTT	CASSLRWGMIGNQPQHF
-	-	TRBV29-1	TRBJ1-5	TGCAGCGTTGGGGAACATGGTCGACAGCCCCAGCATTTT	CSVGEHGRQPQHF
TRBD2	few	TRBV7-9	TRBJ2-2	TGTGCCAGCAGCCCATCACCCTTAGCGGGAGGCCCCACCGGGGAGCTGTTTTTT	CASSPSPLAGGPTGELFF
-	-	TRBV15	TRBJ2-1	TGTGCCACCAGCAGAGAATCCCTTGGGGAGCAGTTCTTC	CATSRESLGEQFF
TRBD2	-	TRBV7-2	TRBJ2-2	TGTGCCAGCAGTTATAGCGGGGTGAACACCGGGGAGCTGTTTTTT	CASSYSGVNTGELFF
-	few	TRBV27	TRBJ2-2	TGTGCCAGCAGTTTCAAGGGGCACTGGGAGCTGTTTTTT	CASSFKGHWELFF
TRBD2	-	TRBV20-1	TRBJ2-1	TGCAGTGCCCGCATATTCCGGGACTATGCGTTCTTC	CSARIFRDYAFF
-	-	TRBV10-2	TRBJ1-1	TGCGCCAGCAGTCCAGGGGAGTCGCTGAACACTGAAGCTTTCTTT	CASSPGESLNTEAFF